This T cell receptor (beta chain) was sequenced in a study of technical replicates of blood from a handful of donors. The method was immunoSEQ multiplex PCR; TCRdb's version includes in-frame clones alone and lacks a portion of them. The table lists approximately 70,000 clones, about nine tenths of them singletons. V lost 4 bases to trimming and J lost 5 bases, with 3 bases between them. Germline loops: CDR1 ENHRY, CDR2 SYGVKD. The CDR3 has 11 amino acids. This clone was seen a handful of times. The genes are TRBV10-3 and TRBJ2-1; unclear D gene. The source material was T cells isolated from PBMCs. This TCR was recovered from a human donor in good health. Some clones in this sample may be carry-over from other donors' samples. CDR3 coding DNA: TGTGCCATCAGTGCAGACAATGAGCAGTTCTTC. Its translation: CAISADNEQFF.